This paragraph covers one T cell receptor (beta chain) sequence. Profiling relied on immunoSEQ multiplex PCR, and the TCRdb table lists in-frame clones only, not all of them. The sample carries roughly 30,000 clones, around nine tenths recorded once. These data come from a study of control samples from healthy donors and cancer patients. Germline-derived CDR1 and CDR2 are SGHRS and YFSETQ. Trimming left V 3 bases short and J 1 base short, with 8 bases between. The CDR3 loop spans 13 amino acids. This clonotype was obtained from a woman in her thirties or forties with lung cancer. Source material: PBMCs. The rearrangement links TRBV5-1 to TRBJ2-7; D unresolved. CDR3 residues: CASSSGSSYEQYF. The CDR3 DNA reads as TGCGCCAGCAGCTCAGGAAGTTCCTACGAGCAGTACTTC.